The entry below describes one T cell receptor (beta chain). Germline loops: CDR1 MNHEY, CDR2 SVGEGT. The CDR3 is 13 residues long. The germline V and J ends were trimmed by 6 bases and 4 bases, with 11 bases remaining between them. Seattle participants joined during active infection and were tracked over time. The sample originates from a study of blood T cell repertoires in COVID-19. In the source study's methods: Amplification of reference gene primers provided the estimated nucleated cell counts. Clones were sequenced by immunoSEQ multiplex PCR, and TCRdb holds only the in-frame ones, with some missing. The DNA was the basis for D and trimming; V, J and clone size are from that table. Of roughly 300,000 clones listed, about 86% were seen once; the top ten hold approximately 12%.

This clonotype originated in a woman aged 25 to 39 with COVID-19, enrolled during active disease. The V and J genes are TRBV6-2 or TRBV6-3 and TRBJ2-3; D gene ambiguous. Sequenced sample: peripheral blood. The CDR3 DNA reads as TGTGCCAGCAGCCTCAACTCCGCAGATACGCAGTATTTT. The encoded protein is CASSLNSADTQYF.